This TCR beta chain is drawn from a study of blood T cell repertoires in COVID-19. Looking at the study overall: The United States, Italy and Spain were the sources of the acute and convalescent COVID-19 samples.

V lost 1 base and J lost 1, with 7 bases in between. The CDR3 covers 14 residues. Germline loops: CDR1 LNHDA, CDR2 SQIVND (reference sequence). The study recruited people aged about 18 to 95 years across under 25 US areas. Libraries were prepared by immunoSEQ multiplex PCR; TCRdb keeps only in-frame clonotypes and omits some of them. The sample records about 150,000 clones, 75% to 90% being singletons. This chain joins TRBV19 and TRBJ1-1, with D possibly being TRBD1 (5 bases). Sequencing used PBMCs or T cells enriched from blood (not recorded which). The TCR sequence derives from a man aged 50-59 years who had recovered from COVID-19. The CDR3 bases are TGTGCCAGTAGTATAGCGGGGGGGAACACTGAAGCTTTCTTT. Translated: CASSIAGGNTEAFF.